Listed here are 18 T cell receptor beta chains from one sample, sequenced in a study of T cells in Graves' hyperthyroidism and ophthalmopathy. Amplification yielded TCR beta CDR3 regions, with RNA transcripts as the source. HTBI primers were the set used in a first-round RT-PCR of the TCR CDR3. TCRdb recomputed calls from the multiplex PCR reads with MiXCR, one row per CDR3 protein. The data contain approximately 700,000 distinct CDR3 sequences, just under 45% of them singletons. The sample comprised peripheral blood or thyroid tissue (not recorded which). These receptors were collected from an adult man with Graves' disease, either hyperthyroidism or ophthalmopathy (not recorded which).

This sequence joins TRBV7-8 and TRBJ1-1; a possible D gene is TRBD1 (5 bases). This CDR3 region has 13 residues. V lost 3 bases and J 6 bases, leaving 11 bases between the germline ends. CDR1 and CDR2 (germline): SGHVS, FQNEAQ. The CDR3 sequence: CASSLRGNPEAFF. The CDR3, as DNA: TGTGCCAGCAGCTTGCGGGGCAACCCTGAAGCTTTCTTT.

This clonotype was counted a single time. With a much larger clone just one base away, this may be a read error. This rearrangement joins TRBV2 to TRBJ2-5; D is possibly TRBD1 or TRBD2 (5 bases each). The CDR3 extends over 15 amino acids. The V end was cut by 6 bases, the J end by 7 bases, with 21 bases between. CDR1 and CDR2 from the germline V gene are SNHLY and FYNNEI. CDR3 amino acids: CASSQRIRGSGTQYF. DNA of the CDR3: TGTGCCAGCAGCCAACGAATACGGGGCAGCGGGACCCAGTACTTC.

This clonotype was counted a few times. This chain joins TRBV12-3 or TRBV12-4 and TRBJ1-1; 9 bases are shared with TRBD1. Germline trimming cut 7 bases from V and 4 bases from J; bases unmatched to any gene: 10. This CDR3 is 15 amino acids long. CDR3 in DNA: TGTGCCAGCACCCCGGACAGGGGTGGTATCACTGAAGCTTTCTTT. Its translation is CASTPDRGGITEAFF.

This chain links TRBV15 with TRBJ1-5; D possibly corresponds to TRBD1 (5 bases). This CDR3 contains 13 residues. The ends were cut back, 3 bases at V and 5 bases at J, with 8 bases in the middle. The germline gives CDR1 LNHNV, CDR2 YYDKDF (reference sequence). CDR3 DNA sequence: TGTGCCACCAGCAGTTCGGGGGATCAGCCCCAGCATTTT. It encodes CATSSSGDQPQHF.

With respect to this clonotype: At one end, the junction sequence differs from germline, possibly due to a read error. The CDR3 DNA follows: TGTGCCAGCAGTGCCTGGACAGGGAAATACGAGCAGTACTTC. It yields the protein CASSAWTGKYEQYF. V and J are TRBV10-3 and TRBJ2-7, with 8 nucleotides matching TRBD1. This CDR3 spans 14 amino acids. Germline CDR1 reads ENHRY; CDR2 reads SYGVKD.

DNA for the CDR3: TGTGCCAGCAGCGAGCCCGGGGCTAGGGAGACCCAGTACTTC. As protein: CASSEPGARETQYF. The chain has TRBV9 and TRBJ2-5; perhaps D is TRBD1 or TRBD2 (5 bases each). V lost 3 bases and J 5 bases, leaving 14 bases between the germline ends. The germline V gene encodes CDR1 SGDLS and CDR2 YYNGEE. The CDR3 is made up of 14 amino acids.

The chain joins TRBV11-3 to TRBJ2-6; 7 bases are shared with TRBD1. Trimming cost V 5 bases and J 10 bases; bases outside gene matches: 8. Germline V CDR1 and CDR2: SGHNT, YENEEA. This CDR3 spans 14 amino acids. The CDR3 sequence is CASSPPGQLNVLTF. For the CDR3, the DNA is TGTGCCAGCAGCCCGCCGGGACAGCTGAACGTCCTGACTTTC. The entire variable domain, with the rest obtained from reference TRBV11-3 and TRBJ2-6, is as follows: EAGVVQSPRYKIIEKKQPVAFWCNPISGHNTLYWYLQNLGQGPELLIRYENEEAVDDSQLPKDRFSAERLKGVDSTLKIQPAELGDSAVYLCASSPPGQLNVLTFGAGSRLTVL.

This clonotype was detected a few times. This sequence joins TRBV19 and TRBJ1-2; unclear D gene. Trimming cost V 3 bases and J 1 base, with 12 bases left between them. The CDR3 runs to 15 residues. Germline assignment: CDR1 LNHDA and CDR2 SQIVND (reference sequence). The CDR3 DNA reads TGTGCCAGTAGTATCCCACCGGGGATTAACTATGGCTACACCTTC. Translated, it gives CASSIPPGINYGYTF.

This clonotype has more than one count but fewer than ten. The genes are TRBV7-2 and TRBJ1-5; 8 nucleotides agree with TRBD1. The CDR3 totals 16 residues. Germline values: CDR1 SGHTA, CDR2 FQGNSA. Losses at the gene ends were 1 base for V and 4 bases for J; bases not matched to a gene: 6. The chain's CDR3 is CASSLETGGGNQPQHF. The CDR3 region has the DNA TGTGCCAGCAGCTTAGAAACAGGGGGGGGTAATCAGCCCCAGCATTTT.

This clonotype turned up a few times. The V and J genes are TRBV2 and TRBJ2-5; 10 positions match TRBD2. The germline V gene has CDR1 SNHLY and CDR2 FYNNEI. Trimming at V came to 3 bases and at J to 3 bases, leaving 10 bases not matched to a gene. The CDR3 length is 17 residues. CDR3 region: CASSEWGSGGSEETQYF. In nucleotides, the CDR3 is TGTGCCAGCAGTGAGTGGGGTAGCGGGGGGTCAGAAGAGACCCAGTACTTC. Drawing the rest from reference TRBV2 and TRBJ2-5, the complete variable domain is EPEVTQTPSHQVTQMGQEVILRCVPISNHLYFYWYRQILGQKVEFLVSFYNNEISEKSEIFDDQFSVERPDGSNFTLKIRSTKLEDSAMYFCASSEWGSGGSEETQYFGPGTRLLVL.

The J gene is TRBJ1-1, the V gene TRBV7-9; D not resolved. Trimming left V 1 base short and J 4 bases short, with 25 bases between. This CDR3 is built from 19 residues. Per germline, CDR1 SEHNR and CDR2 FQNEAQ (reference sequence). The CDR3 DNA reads TGTGCCAGCAGCTTAGGGACCATACAGAAGGTCTTCGGTGGCACTGAAGCTTTCTTT. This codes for CASSLGTIQKVFGGTEAFF.

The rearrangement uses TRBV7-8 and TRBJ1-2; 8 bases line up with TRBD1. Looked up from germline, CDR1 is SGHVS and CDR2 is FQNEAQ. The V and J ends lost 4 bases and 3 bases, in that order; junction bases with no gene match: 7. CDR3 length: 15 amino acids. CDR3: CASSWTRGPDYGYTF. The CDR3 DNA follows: TGTGCCAGCAGCTGGACCAGGGGGCCTGACTATGGCTACACCTTC.

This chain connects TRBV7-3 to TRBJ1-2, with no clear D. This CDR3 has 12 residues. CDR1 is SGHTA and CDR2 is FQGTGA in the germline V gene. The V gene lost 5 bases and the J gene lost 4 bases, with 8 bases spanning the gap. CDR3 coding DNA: TGTGCCAGCAGCCAGACTGGCTATGGCTACACCTTC. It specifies CASSQTGYGYTF. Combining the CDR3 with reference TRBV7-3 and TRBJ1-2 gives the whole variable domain GAGVSQTPSNKVTEKGKYVELRCDPISGHTALYWYRQSLGQGPEFLIYFQGTGAADDSGLPNDRFFAVRPEGSVSTLKIQRTERGDSAVYLCASSQTGYGYTFGSGTRLTVV.

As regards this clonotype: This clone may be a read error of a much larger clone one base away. CDR3 nucleotide sequence: TGTGCCAGCAGTTATTCCGGGGCGCCCTACGAGCAGTACTTC. Encoded protein: CASSYSGAPYEQYF. The chain has TRBV7-2 and TRBJ2-7; D could derive from TRBD1 or TRBD2 (5 bases each). CDR3 length: 14 amino acids. V lost 6 bases and J lost 2, with 14 bases in between. CDR1 and CDR2 from the germline V gene are SGHTA and FQGNSA.

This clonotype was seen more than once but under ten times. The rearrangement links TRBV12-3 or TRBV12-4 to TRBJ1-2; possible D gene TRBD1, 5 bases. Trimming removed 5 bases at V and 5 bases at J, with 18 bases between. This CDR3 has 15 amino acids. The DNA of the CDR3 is TGTGCCAGCAGTGAAGGGTTGGCAGGGAATTATGGCTACACCTTC. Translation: CASSEGLAGNYGYTF.

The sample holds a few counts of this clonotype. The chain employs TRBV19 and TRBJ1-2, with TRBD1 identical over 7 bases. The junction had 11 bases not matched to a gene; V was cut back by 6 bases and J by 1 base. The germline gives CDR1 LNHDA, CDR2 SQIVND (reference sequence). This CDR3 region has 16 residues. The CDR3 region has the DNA TGTGCCAGTAGCGCGGAAGCAGGGGGATTTAACTATGGCTACACCTTC. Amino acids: CASSAEAGGFNYGYTF. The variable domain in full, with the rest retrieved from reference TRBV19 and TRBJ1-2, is DGGITQSPKYLFRKEGQNVTLSCEQNLNHDAMYWYRQDPGQGLRLIYYSQIVNDFQKGDIAEGYSVSREKKESFPLTVTSAQKNPTAFYLCASSAEAGGFNYGYTFGSGTRLTVV.

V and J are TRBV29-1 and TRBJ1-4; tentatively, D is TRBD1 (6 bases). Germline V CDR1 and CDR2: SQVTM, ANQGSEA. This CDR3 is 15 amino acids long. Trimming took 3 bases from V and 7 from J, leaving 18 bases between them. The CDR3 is CSVEIGRGLGEKLFF. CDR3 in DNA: TGCAGCGTTGAGATTGGACGGGGGCTAGGTGAAAAACTGTTTTTT.

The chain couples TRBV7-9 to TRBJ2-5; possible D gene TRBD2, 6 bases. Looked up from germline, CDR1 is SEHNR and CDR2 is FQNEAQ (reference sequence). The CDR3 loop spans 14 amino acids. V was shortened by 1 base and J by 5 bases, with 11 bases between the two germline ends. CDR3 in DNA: TGTGCCAGCAGCTTAGGGGGCGGGGACGAGACCCAGTACTTC. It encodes CASSLGGGDETQYF. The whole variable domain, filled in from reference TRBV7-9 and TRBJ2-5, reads DTGVSQNPRHKITKRGQNVTFRCDPISEHNRLYWYRQTLGQGPEFLTYFQNEAQLEKSRLLSDRFSAERPKGSFSTLEIQRTEQGDSAMYLCASSLGGGDETQYFGPGTRLLVL.